This is a list of T cell receptor beta chains from one sample in a study of shared clonotypes between healthy human individuals. This table comes from immunoSEQ multiplex PCR, and its TCRdb copy is limited to in-frame clones, with some not included. Of millions of clones in the sample, around nine tenths were seen once. What was sequenced was naive CD4+ T cells sorted from blood. The receptors here all came from a man between 18 and 29 years old in good health. Both conserved end residues are part of each CDR3.

J,V,CDR3
TRBJ2-7,TRBV5-1,CASRSGQGPYEQYF
TRBJ1-4,TRBV28,CASRGQGPNEKLFF
TRBJ1-1,TRBV2,CASSERRGLSTEAFF
TRBJ2-7,TRBV11-2,CASSLAGHEQYF
TRBJ2-3,TRBV6-5,CASSYSEAGVGDTQYF
TRBJ2-7,TRBV29-1,CSPRGNYEQYF
TRBJ1-3,TRBV30,CAWVSSGNTIYF
TRBJ1-4,TRBV4-1,CASSWTSAGNEKLFF
TRBJ2-7,TRBV11-2,CASSFGGRRSAYEQYF
TRBJ2-7,TRBV18,CASSQDRVGEQYF
TRBJ2-7,TRBV4-1,CASSVLGRTGGYEQYF
TRBJ1-1,TRBV14,CASSQNIRNTEAFF
TRBJ2-3,TRBV18,CASSQQDRGDTQYF
TRBJ1-5,TRBV19,CASSMDLWAGNQPQHF
TRBJ2-5,TRBV6-4,CASDFDTWETQYF
TRBJ2-1,TRBV15,CATSRAYTIPGLAGGSSYNEQFF
TRBJ1-5,TRBV12-5,CASGTLGGLQPQHF
TRBJ1-1,TRBV28,CASSPGGKGVTEAFF
.,TRBV28,CASNPQGAWTYEQYF
TRBJ1-3,TRBV7-9,CASSFQQPGNTIYF
TRBJ2-2,TRBV6-1,CATRASGNTGELFF
TRBJ1-2,TRBV7-2,CASSLDTRYGYTF
TRBJ2-5,TRBV5-4,CASSSGQGRIQETQYF
TRBJ1-3,TRBV11-3,CASSRASQSGNTIYF
TRBJ2-5,TRBV7-9,CASSPKTSHQSWTQYF
TRBJ1-3,TRBV4-1,CASSQDSPGLSSGNTIYF
TRBJ2-7,TRBV7-2,CASSLWQSSSEQYF
TRBJ1-6,TRBV19,CASSRDRGNSPLHF
TRBJ2-4,TRBV7-2,CASGTGTVMSDAKNIQYF
TRBJ1-2,TRBV7-9,CASSQTGGLEGYGYTF
TRBJ1-1,TRBV18,CASSPSTGTEAFF
TRBJ1-5,TRBV6-5,CASSMGRAAEPQHF
TRBJ2-3,TRBV29-1,CSVAMGVTDTQYF
TRBJ1-3,TRBV18,CASSPARQGGNTIYF
TRBJ2-3,TRBV7-9,CASSLGVAGEESTDTQYF
TRBJ1-4,TRBV19,CASSGRVATNEKLFF
TRBJ1-2,TRBV2,CASSTGINYGYTF
TRBJ1-1,TRBV5-5,CASTTRGQRGTLDTEAFF
TRBJ1-1,TRBV10-3,CAISVGGAQNTEAFF
TRBJ1-6,TRBV6-1,CASGSLWSPLHF
TRBJ1-2,TRBV28,CASSLGVSYGYTF
TRBJ1-6,TRBV6-5,CASSYGQRNSPLHF
TRBJ1-5,TRBV2,CASRERVLGQQPQHF